The sequence of this TCR beta chain was determined in a study of cytomegalovirus exposure and HLA in healthy donors. Each donor was nominally healthy when sampled (though unrecorded immune exposures were likely). V gave up 2 bases and J gave up 2 bases; unmatched junction bases: 5. The CDR3 is made up of 16 amino acids. Germline V CDR1 and CDR2: MRHNA, SNTAGT. Vbeta (60) and Jbeta (13) primers were used in the PCR. TCRdb keeps only in-frame clones here, not all; method: immunoSEQ multiplex PCR. This table holds some 84,000 clones, around 80% found once. The sequence came from a male donor in good health and CMV-seropositive. This chain joins TRBV6-4 and TRBJ2-1, with 8 bases fitting TRBD2. The sequenced sample was PBMCs. The CDR3 nucleotides read TGTGCCAGCAGTGACAACCCAGCGGGGGCCTACAATGAGCAGTTCTTC. It translates to CASSDNPAGAYNEQFF.